These 10 T cell receptor beta chains were all obtained from the same sample, sequenced in a study of control samples from healthy donors and cancer patients. The method was immunoSEQ multiplex PCR; TCRdb's version includes in-frame clones alone and lacks a portion of them. The sample gives 95,000 to 150,000 clones, about nine tenths of which show up once; roughly 3.4% is in the top ten. The material sequenced was blood. Receptors originate from a man in his forties or fifties in good health.

The V call is TRBV14, the J call TRBJ1-2, with TRBD1 identical over 9 bases. Per germline, CDR1 SGHDN and CDR2 FVKESK. The CDR3 loop spans 15 amino acids. Trimming at V came to 2 bases and at J to 7 bases, leaving 8 bases not matched to a gene. The CDR3 protein is CASSQSAGQGGGYTF. CDR3 coding DNA: TGTGCCAGCAGCCAATCCGCGGGACAGGGTGGTGGCTACACCTTC.

The chain joins TRBV27 to TRBJ1-5, with a possible D match to TRBD1 (6 bases). The V end was cut by 7 bases, the J end by 1 base, with 14 bases between. Per germline, CDR1 MNHEY and CDR2 SMNVEV (reference sequence). This CDR3 is 15 amino acids long. The CDR3, as DNA: TGTGCCAGCAAGTTTCAGGGGTACAGCAATCAGCCCCAGCATTTT. Its protein is CASKFQGYSNQPQHF.

This chain links TRBV11-3 with TRBJ2-3; the D call may be TRBD1 or TRBD2 (5 bases each). This CDR3 has 13 amino acids. Germline lookup yields CDR1 SGHNT and CDR2 YENEEA. V was cut by 6 bases and J by 2 bases, with 9 bases left in between. The CDR3 DNA reads as TGTGCCAGCAGGGGACCAATCACAGATACGCAGTATTTT. Protein: CASRGPITDTQYF.

This chain connects TRBV3-1 (or the pseudogene TRBV3-2) to TRBJ2-4; no definite D call. The CDR3 contains 22 residues. The V end was cut by 8 bases, the J end by 0 bases, with 35 bases between. Germline V gives CDR1 LGHDT, CDR2 YNNKEL (reference sequence). This chain's CDR3 is CASGGKGGSKDGSFLAKNIQYF. For the CDR3, the DNA is TGTGCCAGCGGTGGAAAAGGTGGTTCGAAGGACGGATCCTTTCTAGCCAAAAACATTCAGTACTTC.

This chain links TRBV6-1 with TRBJ2-7; unclear D gene. Germline V gives CDR1 MNHNS, CDR2 SASEGT. There are 14 residues in the CDR3. V lost 2 bases to trimming and J lost 1 base, with 9 bases between them. CDR3 nucleotide sequence: TGTGCCAGCAGTGAATCGAGCATATCCTACGAGCAGTACTTC. As protein: CASSESSISYEQYF.

The V and J genes are TRBV27 and TRBJ1-1; D might be TRBD1 (5 bases). Trimming left V 6 bases short and J 10 bases short, with 18 bases between. The CDR3 length is 13 residues. Germline V gene sequence: CDR1 MNHEY, CDR2 SMNVEV (reference sequence). The CDR3 loop reads CASSQTGRHPAFF. The CDR3 nucleotides read TGTGCCAGCAGCCAAACGGGACGGCACCCAGCTTTCTTT.

J is TRBJ2-2 and V is TRBV10-1; 13 bases align to TRBD2. Germline loops: CDR1 WNHNN, CDR2 SYGVQD (reference sequence). CDR3 size: 15 residues. With 5 bases clipped from V and 4 bases from J, the junction kept 1 base outside the gene matches. CDR3 residues: CASSRLAGGTGELFF. The CDR3 DNA follows: TGCGCCAGCAGTAGACTAGCGGGGGGCACCGGGGAGCTGTTTTTT.

This rearrangement joins TRBV5-1 to TRBJ1-2; 7 nucleotides agree with TRBD1. Germline lookup yields CDR1 SGHRS and CDR2 YFSETQ. This CDR3 has 16 residues. The trim removed 4 bases at V and 5 bases at J, leaving 14 bases unmatched. CDR3 in DNA: TGCGCCAGCAGCAGAGAGGGACAGAGACTTGGGTATGGCTACACCTTC. Residues: CASSREGQRLGYGYTF.

The chain couples TRBV7-9 to TRBJ2-7, with D possibly TRBD1 on 6 matching bases. This CDR3 has 15 residues. Trimming left V 5 bases short and J 1 base short, with 15 bases between. Germline V lookup: CDR1 SEHNR, CDR2 FQNEAQ (reference sequence). The CDR3 region has the DNA TGTGCCAGCAGCCAAGGCGTCAGGGGTTCCTACGAGCAGTACTTC. Residues: CASSQGVRGSYEQYF.

The chain is built from TRBV19 and TRBJ2-1, with unresolved D. The CDR3 covers 16 residues. The V gene's germline CDR1 is LNHDA and CDR2 SQIVND (reference sequence). Trimming removed 3 bases at V and 2 bases at J, with 14 bases between. The DNA of the CDR3 is TGTGCCAGTAGTATCCCTCTGGAGAGGACCTACAATGAGCAGTTCTTC. It yields the protein CASSIPLERTYNEQFF.